Shown below are 29 T cell receptor beta chains from a single sample sequenced in a study of early stage breast cancer tumors. This table comes from immunoSEQ multiplex PCR, and its TCRdb copy is limited to in-frame clones, with some not included. This table has about 41,000 clones, around 72% appearing once. The material sequenced was blood. These receptors originate from a person aged 50 to 59 with breast cancer.

The V call is TRBV19, the J call TRBJ1-2; D possibly corresponds to TRBD1 (6 bases). CDR1 is LNHDA, CDR2 SQIVND, per germline (reference sequence). This CDR3 spans 16 amino acids. Trimming took off 3 bases at V and 4 bases at J, with 18 bases between the two ends. CDR3: CASSIERTVLSYGYTF. The CDR3 coding sequence is TGTGCCAGTAGTATCGAGAGGACAGTGCTGAGCTATGGCTACACCTTC.

V is TRBV30 and J is TRBJ1-1; D perhaps matches TRBD1 (5 bases). The ends were cut back, 5 bases at V and 4 bases at J, with 11 bases in the middle. CDR1 and CDR2 (germline): GTSNPN, SVGIG (reference sequence). This CDR3 spans 12 amino acids. The CDR3, as DNA: TGTGCCTGGCAAAGACAGTCCACTGAAGCTTTCTTT. It yields the protein CAWQRQSTEAFF.

The genes are TRBV7-9 and TRBJ2-1, with 9 bases lining up with TRBD2. The CDR3 has 15 amino acids. Germline lookup yields CDR1 SEHNR and CDR2 FQNEAQ (reference sequence). V gave up 3 bases and J gave up 3 bases; unmatched junction bases: 3. As DNA, the CDR3 is TGTGCCAGCAGCTTTGGACTAGCGAGCTACAATGAGCAGTTCTTC. Amino acids: CASSFGLASYNEQFF.

The J gene is TRBJ2-6, the V gene TRBV25-1; D is uncertain. The germline gives CDR1 MGHDK, CDR2 SYGVNS. V lost 4 bases to trimming and J lost 0 bases, with 7 bases between them. The length of the CDR3 is 15 residues. CDR3 bases: TGTGCCAGCAGTGTACAGTACTCTGGGGCCAACGTCCTGACTTTC. Translated, it gives CASSVQYSGANVLTF.

The chain links TRBV7-2 to TRBJ1-1; 7 nucleotides align to TRBD1. The length of the CDR3 is 13 residues. The germline CDR1 and CDR2 sequences are SGHTA and FQGNSA. The ends lost 8 bases at V and 7 bases at J; junction bases unmatched: 10. For the CDR3, the DNA is TGTGCCAGCGCCCGACAGGGCCACGATGAAGCTTTCTTT. Amino acid sequence: CASARQGHDEAFF.

The chain carries TRBV4-3 and TRBJ1-2, with unresolved D. Germline loops: CDR1 LGHNA, CDR2 YSLEER. This CDR3 has 15 amino acids. V lost 4 bases and J 5 bases, leaving 17 bases between the germline ends. CDR3 residues: CASSPSGTAIYGYTF. CDR3 nucleotide sequence: TGCGCCAGCAGCCCAAGCGGAACAGCTATTTATGGCTACACCTTC.

The chain has TRBV7-2 and TRBJ1-2, with 9 bases aligning to TRBD1. The CDR3 loop spans 16 amino acids. With 1 base clipped from V and 7 bases from J, the junction kept 10 bases outside the gene matches. The germline V gene encodes CDR1 SGHTA and CDR2 FQGNSA. In DNA form, the CDR3 reads TGTGCCAGCAGCTTAGGGTCACAGGGGGCGTCAGGTGGCTACACCTTC. This sequence encodes CASSLGSQGASGGYTF.

The chain employs TRBV5-1 and TRBJ2-1; possibly TRBD1 for D (6 bases). The germline gives CDR1 SGHRS, CDR2 YFSETQ. This CDR3 is built from 13 residues. Trimming removed 5 bases at V and 3 bases at J, with 9 bases between. The CDR3: CASSQGNYNEQFF. In nucleotides, the CDR3 is TGCGCCAGCAGTCAGGGGAACTACAATGAGCAGTTCTTC.

V and J are TRBV11-3 and TRBJ2-5, with D unclear. Germline V gene data show CDR1 as SGHNT and CDR2 as YENEEA. The CDR3 runs to 15 residues. The germline V and J ends were trimmed by 3 bases and 3 bases, with 14 bases remaining between them. The CDR3 coding sequence is TGTGCCAGCAGCTTGTATGGCGGCTGGAAAGAGACCCAGTACTTC. Protein: CASSLYGGWKETQYF.

CDR3 residues: CASSLTNYGYTF. The CDR3 DNA reads as TGTGCCAGCAGTTTAACAAACTATGGCTACACCTTC. The chain uses TRBV6-1 and TRBJ1-2, with D unclear. The CDR3 covers 12 residues. Trimming removed 5 bases at V and 2 bases at J, with 6 bases between. CDR1 is MNHNS and CDR2 is SASEGT in the germline V gene.

V usage is TRBV27 and J usage is TRBJ1-5, with TRBD1 matching 8 bases. The CDR3 sequence is 16 residues long. Germline CDR1 MNHEY, CDR2 SMNVEV (reference sequence). Germline trimming cut 5 bases from V and 2 bases from J; bases unmatched to any gene: 8. Written as DNA, the CDR3 is TGTGCCAGCAGTCTCGGACAGGGTATGGGCAATCAGCCCCAGCATTTT. It translates to CASSLGQGMGNQPQHF.

V is TRBV2 and J is TRBJ2-5; 11 bases map to TRBD1. V lost 6 bases and J lost 5; bases outside the gene matches: 8. Germline assignment: CDR1 SNHLY and CDR2 FYNNEI. This CDR3 comprises 15 residues. The CDR3 DNA is TGTGCCAGCAGCACCCGGGACAGGGGGTGGGAGACCCAGTACTTC. Translated: CASSTRDRGWETQYF.

The chain joins TRBV14 to TRBJ1-5; 11 bases agree with TRBD1. The CDR3 runs to 15 residues. With V trimmed by 4 bases and J by 7 bases, 6 bases remained unmatched. Per germline, CDR1 SGHDN and CDR2 FVKESK. DNA of the CDR3: TGTGCCAGCAGCCCCTCGGGGACAGGGGGACAGCCCCAGCATTTT. This gives the protein CASSPSGTGGQPQHF.

The chain links TRBV4-3 to TRBJ1-1; a weak D match, TRBD1 (6 bases). CDR1 LGHNA and CDR2 YSLEER come from the germline V gene. Trimming cost V 3 bases and J 4 bases, with 15 bases left between them. The CDR3 is 15 amino acids. The CDR3 region is CASSQTTGLGTEAFF. The DNA for the CDR3 is TGCGCCAGCAGCCAGACTACAGGGTTGGGCACTGAAGCTTTCTTT.

This clone occurred a few times. The genes are TRBV7-6 and TRBJ1-4; D gene ambiguous. Germline lookup yields CDR1 SGHVS and CDR2 FNYEAQ. V gave up 2 bases and J gave up 5 bases, with 3 bases separating them. This CDR3 comprises 12 residues. As DNA, the CDR3 is TGTGCCAGCAGCTTACCGAATGAAAAACTGTTTTTT. Translation gives CASSLPNEKLFF.

V is TRBV7-6 and J is TRBJ1-4, with 11 bases fitting TRBD1. The junction had 3 bases not matched to a gene; V was cut back by 5 bases and J by 4 bases. CDR3 size: 15 residues. CDR1 SGHVS and CDR2 FNYEAQ come from the germline V gene. CDR3 sequence reads: CASSGQGAFNEKLFF. The CDR3 coding sequence is TGTGCCAGCAGCGGACAGGGGGCCTTTAATGAAAAACTGTTTTTT.

The sample holds one count of this clone. Compared with germline, one end of the junction differs, possibly owing to a read error. This chain uses TRBV7-7 with TRBJ2-2; 9 nucleotides align to TRBD2. The length of the CDR3 is 17 residues. Per germline, CDR1 SSHAT and CDR2 FNYEAQ (reference sequence). The CDR3 protein is CASSPFLRGGLTGELFF. The CDR3 nucleotides read TGTGCTAGCAGCCCTTTCTTGCGGGGGGGCCTCACCGGGGAGCTGTTTTTT.

The chain combines TRBV5-4 with TRBJ2-5; TRBD2 matches at 7 bases. Germline CDR1 reads SGHNT; CDR2 reads YYREEE (reference sequence). This CDR3 comprises 15 residues. The trim removed 4 bases at V and 2 bases at J, leaving 8 bases unmatched. The CDR3 bases are TGTGCCAGCAGCCCGCGGGAGAGGCGGCAAGAGACCCAGTACTTC. It encodes CASSPRERRQETQYF. Together with reference TRBV5-4 and TRBJ2-5, the CDR3 gives the full variable domain: ETGVTQSPTHLIKTRGQQVTLRCSSQSGHNTVSWYQQALGQGPQFIFQYYREEENGRGNFPPRFSGLQFPNYSSELNVNALELDDSALYLCASSPRERRQETQYFGPGTRLLVL.

CDR3 amino acids: CASSPRGRPPGETQYF. The CDR3 bases are TGTGCCAGCTCACCACGGGGGCGACCCCCTGGAGAGACCCAGTACTTC. This sequence joins TRBV18 and TRBJ2-5; D might be TRBD1 (6 bases). Per the germline V gene, CDR1 is KGHSH and CDR2 is LQKENI. Deletions cut 1 base from V and 4 bases from J, with 16 bases between. The CDR3 covers 16 residues.

V and J are TRBV6-1 and TRBJ1-3; 7 bases align to TRBD1. Germline V gene sequence: CDR1 MNHNS, CDR2 SASEGT. J was trimmed by 7 bases and V by 0 bases; bases with no gene match: 6. This CDR3 spans 15 amino acids. CDR3 DNA: TGTGCCAGCAGTGAAGCGCTTGGGGGACAGAACACCATATATTTT. It translates to CASSEALGGQNTIYF.

The rearrangement joins TRBV7-3 to TRBJ2-1; no reliable D call. CDR1 and CDR2 from the germline V gene are SGHTA and FQGTGA. Deletions cut 5 bases from V and 0 bases from J, with 14 bases between. The CDR3 covers 16 residues. CDR3 region: CASSPSHASSYNEQFF. In nucleotides, the CDR3 is TGTGCCAGCAGCCCCTCCCATGCGAGCTCCTACAATGAGCAGTTCTTC. The whole variable domain, filled in from reference TRBV7-3 and TRBJ2-1, reads GAGVSQTPSNKVTEKGKYVELRCDPISGHTALYWYRQSLGQGPEFLIYFQGTGAADDSGLPNDRFFAVRPEGSVSTLKIQRTERGDSAVYLCASSPSHASSYNEQFFGPGTRLTVL.

This chain uses TRBV10-1 with TRBJ2-2, with 7 nucleotides matching TRBD2. With 4 bases clipped from V and 2 bases from J, the junction kept 7 bases outside the gene matches. The CDR3 consists of 16 residues. Germline lookup yields CDR1 WNHNN and CDR2 SYGVQD (reference sequence). The CDR3 region is CASSAPGGANTGELFF. The DNA for the CDR3 is TGCGCCAGCAGTGCCCCGGGGGGTGCTAACACCGGGGAGCTGTTTTTT.

In this sample, this clone turned up a few times. The CDR3 DNA follows: TGTGCCAGCAGTGTCAGGTTCAACTATGGCTACACCTTC. Protein product: CASSVRFNYGYTF. The chain is built from TRBV6-1 and TRBJ1-2; D gene uncertain. The CDR3 loop spans 13 amino acids. Germline V gene lookup returns CDR1 MNHNS and CDR2 SASEGT. V lost 4 bases, J lost 2 bases, and 8 bases lay in between.

V and J are TRBV4-3 and TRBJ1-1; possible D gene TRBD1, 5 bases. V gave up 1 base and J gave up 4 bases, with 13 bases separating them. The CDR3 is made up of 15 amino acids. Germline assignment: CDR1 LGHNA and CDR2 YSLEER. Written as DNA, the CDR3 is TGCGCCAGCAGCCAAGGAACGGGGGTTGGCACTGAAGCTTTCTTT. Translation: CASSQGTGVGTEAFF.

The genes are TRBV10-3 and TRBJ2-2; D perhaps matches TRBD1 (5 bases). The CDR3 extends over 14 amino acids. Germline lookup yields CDR1 ENHRY and CDR2 SYGVKD. V lost 6 bases to trimming and J lost 2 bases, with 10 bases between them. The CDR3 DNA follows: TGTGCCATCAGGCAGGGTGGAAACACCGGGGAGCTGTTTTTT. Encoded protein: CAIRQGGNTGELFF.

The chain recombines TRBV19 with TRBJ1-2; 10 bases match TRBD1. Germline CDR1 LNHDA, CDR2 SQIVND (reference sequence). Trimming cost V 2 bases and J 8 bases; bases outside gene matches: 11. The CDR3 loop spans 16 amino acids. CDR3 sequence: CASSISGQGTLGGYTF. Here the CDR3 DNA reads TGTGCCAGTAGTATATCGGGACAGGGGACATTAGGCGGCTACACCTTC. Looking up the rest from reference TRBV19 and TRBJ1-2 gives the full variable domain: DGGITQSPKYLFRKEGQNVTLSCEQNLNHDAMYWYRQDPGQGLRLIYYSQIVNDFQKGDIAEGYSVSREKKESFPLTVTSAQKNPTAFYLCASSISGQGTLGGYTFGSGTRLTVV.

This sequence joins TRBV7-6 and TRBJ2-3; the D is unclear. Trimming took off 5 bases at V and 0 bases at J, with 15 bases between the two ends. CDR1 is SGHVS and CDR2 is FNYEAQ in the germline V gene. There are 16 residues in the CDR3. The CDR3 DNA sequence: TGTGCCAGCAGCCTCGGCGGAGTTACTAGCACAGATACGCAGTATTTT. Translation gives CASSLGGVTSTDTQYF.

The chain has TRBV5-1 and TRBJ1-1; 10 nucleotides match TRBD1. With V trimmed by 4 bases and J by 11 bases, 11 bases remained unmatched. CDR1 SGHRS and CDR2 YFSETQ come from the germline V gene. There are 14 residues in the CDR3. The CDR3 nucleotides are TGCGCCAGCAGCCCGGGGGACAGGGGAGGAGAGGCTTTCTTT. Translation gives CASSPGDRGGEAFF.

The sample holds a few counts of this clone. The chain carries TRBV19 and TRBJ1-5; no clear D gene. Germline V gene data show CDR1 as LNHDA and CDR2 as SQIVND (reference sequence). The CDR3 totals 15 residues. Trimming left V 10 bases short and J 5 bases short, with 21 bases between. CDR3 coding DNA: TGTGCCACTAGCCTACCTGGAGCCATTCATCAGCCCCAGCATTTT. Residues: CATSLPGAIHQPQHF.